This T cell receptor (beta chain) was found in a study of T cells in tuberculosis. Study summary: This South African cohort compared adolescents with or without latent tuberculosis against adults with active tuberculosis. General study results and limits: Selection depended on which cryopreserved specimens were available.

Noted time point: new active TB diagnosis, blood taken before or within 7 days of starting treatment. Included patients were adults of at least 18, HIV-seronegative, South African. Unsorted cryopreserved PBMC were sequenced, averaging roughly 100,000 T cells per clinical donor. TCRdb's copy holds only in-frame clones and misses some; the assay was immunoSEQ multiplex PCR. The sample includes 25,000 to 35,000 clones, 70% to 90% seen only once; the top ten take over 5%. Only a few counts were recorded for this clone. Its antigen is unknown. A read error may account for a junction end that differs from germline. The CDR3 covers 14 residues. The germline gives CDR1 SGHTA, CDR2 FQGNSA.

The chain employs TRBV7-2 and TRBJ2-1, with 13 bases identical to TRBD2. Sequencing used PBMCs, obtained at tuberculosis diagnosis. This clonotype originated in an adult with tuberculosis. CDR3 sequence reads: CASSFGLAGVPPIF. CDR3 nucleotides: TGTGCCAGCAGCTTCGGACTAGCGGGGGTCCCCCCAATCTTC.